The 29 T cell receptor beta chains in this list originate from one sample, sequenced in a study of vaccination effects on CD4 cells after COVID-19. These receptors' antigens are unknown. Sequenced by immunoSEQ multiplex PCR; TCRdb stores in-frame clones only, minus some. The sample includes about 46,000 clones, roughly 72% of them seen just once. Culture lasted around eleven days before CD4+ T cell isolation. Sequencing used CD4+ T cells from PBMCs cultured without peptide, obtained before COVID-19 vaccination. These receptors were obtained from a human donor who had a prior SARS-CoV-2 infection.

The chain is built from TRBV7-2 and TRBJ1-3; D not resolved. V was clipped by 4 bases and J by 0 bases, with 10 bases between them. This CDR3 is built from 15 residues. Germline values: CDR1 SGHTA, CDR2 FQGNSA. In DNA, the CDR3 is TGTGCCAGCAGCTCAAGGTTCGACTCTGGAAACACCATATATTTT. The encoded protein is CASSSRFDSGNTIYF. The entire variable domain, with the rest obtained from reference TRBV7-2 and TRBJ1-3, is as follows: GAGVSQSPSNKVTEKGKDVELRCDPISGHTALYWYRQSLGQGLEFLIYFQGNSAPDKSGLPSDRFSAERTGGSVSTLTIQRTQQEDSAVYLCASSSRFDSGNTIYFGEGSWLTVV.

The chain employs TRBV27 and TRBJ2-1; a weak D match, TRBD2 (5 bases). CDR1 is MNHEY and CDR2 is SMNVEV in the germline V gene (reference sequence). The CDR3 totals 15 residues. The germline V and J ends were trimmed by 2 bases and 0 bases, with 8 bases remaining between them. Here the CDR3 DNA reads TGTGCCAGCAGTTTAGAGGGCCTCTCCTACAATGAGCAGTTCTTC. Translating it yields CASSLEGLSYNEQFF.

The table lists this clone with a count of one. The chain employs TRBV29-1 and TRBJ1-3; 10 nucleotides align to TRBD1. The CDR3 contains 13 residues. CDR1 and CDR2 from the germline V gene are SQVTM and ANQGSEA. The ends lost 7 bases at V and 10 bases at J; junction bases unmatched: 10. Written as DNA, the CDR3 is TGCAGCGCCCTCGACAGGGGGCAAAGGACCATATATTTT. This translates into CSALDRGQRTIYF.

The chain recombines TRBV27 with TRBJ1-2; D might be TRBD1 (6 bases). Germline V CDR1 and CDR2: MNHEY, SMNVEV (reference sequence). This CDR3 contains 15 residues. V lost 6 bases and J lost 0, with 14 bases in between. The CDR3 nucleotides are TGTGCCAGCAGGAAAGGGGGTGAAGCTAACTATGGCTACACCTTC. It specifies CASRKGGEANYGYTF.

The chain combines TRBV18 with TRBJ2-2; 12 bases are a match to TRBD1. Germline assignment: CDR1 KGHSH and CDR2 LQKENI. The trim removed 5 bases at V and 3 bases at J, leaving 13 bases unmatched. The CDR3 totals 19 residues. The CDR3 nucleotides are TGTGCCAGCTCAACATTCCCGGGACAGGGGGCTAAGGACACCGGGGAGCTGTTTTTT. Protein product: CASSTFPGQGAKDTGELFF.

In DNA, the CDR3 is TGTGCCAGCAGCTTAGGAGTCAGGGAGGGCCAGCCCCAGCATTTT. Protein: CASSLGVREGQPQHF. The chain links TRBV11-2 to TRBJ1-5; a possible D gene is TRBD1 (5 bases). This CDR3 comprises 15 residues. V lost 1 base to trimming and J lost 7 bases, with 14 bases between them. Germline-derived CDR1 and CDR2 are SGHAT and FQNNGV.

This sequence joins TRBV12-3 or TRBV12-4 and TRBJ2-5; D not resolved. CDR3 length equals 13 residues. Trimming left V 7 bases short and J 7 bases short, with 16 bases between. The CDR3, as DNA: TGTGCCAGCATGCGTACCCCTTCAGGGACCCAGTACTTC. It translates to CASMRTPSGTQYF.

The V call is TRBV5-8, the J call TRBJ1-2; D is undetermined. The V end lost 0 bases, the J end lost 2 bases, and 8 bases lay between the germline ends. This CDR3 comprises 14 residues. The germline CDR1 and CDR2 sequences are SGHTS and YDEGEE. The CDR3 here is CASSLVPANYGYTF. CDR3 coding DNA: TGTGCCAGCAGCTTGGTGCCAGCAAACTATGGCTACACCTTC. Using reference TRBV5-8 and TRBJ1-2 for the parts outside the CDR3, the full variable domain is EAGVTQSPTHLIKTRGQQATLRCSPISGHTSVYWYQQALGLGLQFLLWYDEGEERNRGNFPPRFSGRQFPNYSSELNVNALELEDSALYLCASSLVPANYGYTFGSGTRLTVV.

This clone was seen only a few times. The gene calls are TRBV7-2 and TRBJ2-7; D not resolved. Germline CDR1 is SGHTA and CDR2 is FQGNSA. V was cut by 1 base and J by 5 bases, with 6 bases left in between. This CDR3 has 12 amino acids. For the CDR3, the DNA is TGTGCCAGCAGCTTAGAGTATAACGAGCAGTACTTC. It codes for CASSLEYNEQYF.

This chain links TRBV7-3 with TRBJ2-2, with 9 bases lining up with TRBD2. After removal of 0 bases from V and 3 bases from J, the junction contained 5 bases not matched to a gene. Germline values: CDR1 SGHTA, CDR2 FQGTGA. CDR3 size: 17 residues. In DNA, the CDR3 is TGTGCCAGCAGCTTAACAGCGGGAGGCCTTTACACCGGGGAGCTGTTTTTT. This encodes CASSLTAGGLYTGELFF.

This CDR3 is CASSIRDIAYEQYF. CDR3 DNA: TGCGCCAGCAGCATCCGGGACATAGCCTACGAGCAGTACTTC. V and J are TRBV10-2 and TRBJ2-7, with D possibly being TRBD1 (6 bases). CDR1 and CDR2 (germline): WSHSY, SAAADI. Deletions cut 6 bases from V and 2 bases from J, with 14 bases between. CDR3 length: 14 amino acids.

The chain carries TRBV6-5 and TRBJ2-1; D is possibly TRBD2 (6 bases). Trimming cost V 10 bases and J 0 bases, with 16 bases left between them. The germline V gene has CDR1 MNHEY and CDR2 SVGAGI. The CDR3 contains 15 residues. The CDR3 region is CATHSRRGSYNEQFF. The CDR3 DNA follows: TGTGCCACCCACTCTAGGAGGGGCTCCTACAATGAGCAGTTCTTC.

The chain links TRBV19 to TRBJ2-7; D gene ambiguous. CDR1 and CDR2 from the germline V gene are LNHDA and SQIVND (reference sequence). V gave up 3 bases and J gave up 5 bases, with 11 bases separating them. The CDR3 is made up of 13 amino acids. The chain's CDR3 is CASSMLGRNEQYF. In DNA, the CDR3 is TGTGCCAGTAGTATGCTGGGTAGGAACGAGCAGTACTTC. The whole variable domain, filled in from reference TRBV19 and TRBJ2-7, reads DGGITQSPKYLFRKEGQNVTLSCEQNLNHDAMYWYRQDPGQGLRLIYYSQIVNDFQKGDIAEGYSVSREKKESFPLTVTSAQKNPTAFYLCASSMLGRNEQYFGPGTRLTVT.

This clone appeared a few times. CDR3 sequence reads: CASSPRGLANTDTQYF. CDR3 nucleotide sequence: TGTGCCAGCAGCCCCAGGGGACTAGCGAACACAGATACGCAGTATTTT. This chain uses TRBV7-9 with TRBJ2-3; 10 nucleotides line up with TRBD2. Losses at the gene ends were 5 bases for V and 2 bases for J; bases not matched to a gene: 7. CDR3 length equals 16 residues. The germline CDR1 and CDR2 sequences are SEHNR and FQNEAQ (reference sequence).

V gene TRBV19 combines with J gene TRBJ1-3; no definite D call. Germline CDR1 reads LNHDA; CDR2 reads SQIVND (reference sequence). V was shortened by 8 bases and J by 4 bases, with 15 bases between the two germline ends. The CDR3 loop spans 14 amino acids. CDR3 residues: CASSPAGVGNTIYF. The CDR3 bases are TGTGCCAGTTCTCCCGCCGGGGTAGGAAACACCATATATTTT.

The gene calls are TRBV14 and TRBJ2-1; D unresolved. V was trimmed by 1 base and J by 4 bases, leaving 20 bases between them. This CDR3 comprises 18 residues. Germline V gene lookup returns CDR1 SGHDN and CDR2 FVKESK. CDR3 region: CASSQVAGSKQPYNEQFF. The CDR3 DNA reads TGTGCCAGCAGCCAAGTTGCCGGTTCCAAGCAACCATACAATGAGCAGTTCTTC. Looking up the rest from reference TRBV14 and TRBJ2-1 gives the full variable domain: EAGVTQFPSHSVIEKGQTVTLRCDPISGHDNLYWYRRVMGKEIKFLLHFVKESKQDESGMPNNRFLAERTGGTYSTLKVQPAELEDSGVYFCASSQVAGSKQPYNEQFFGPGTRLTVL.

The CDR3 protein is CASSPSYQETQYF. The CDR3 DNA follows: TGTGCCAGCAGCCCCTCGTATCAAGAGACCCAGTACTTC. The rearrangement joins TRBV7-2 to TRBJ2-5, with no clear D. CDR1 is SGHTA, CDR2 FQGNSA, per germline. V lost 5 bases to trimming and J lost 2 bases, with 9 bases between them. The CDR3 length is 13 residues.

This chain links TRBV4-2 with TRBJ2-3; 10 bases map to TRBD2. Germline loops: CDR1 LGHNA, CDR2 YNFKEQ. The CDR3 has 22 residues. The V segment lost 1 base and the J segment 3 bases; nucleotides outside the gene matches: 22. CDR3 amino acids: CASSQGVPGGLAGEGPTDTQYF. The CDR3 DNA sequence: TGTGCCAGCAGCCAAGGAGTCCCGGGGGGGCTAGCGGGAGAGGGCCCAACAGATACGCAGTATTTT.

The chain has TRBV7-9 and TRBJ1-1; 7 bases line up with TRBD1. The CDR3 contains 15 residues. V gave up 3 bases and J gave up 0 bases; unmatched junction bases: 4. The germline CDR1 and CDR2 sequences are SEHNR and FQNEAQ (reference sequence). Written as DNA, the CDR3 is TGTGCCAGCAGCTTCACAGGGGTTATGAACACTGAAGCTTTCTTT. It is translated as CASSFTGVMNTEAFF.

The chain carries TRBV29-1 and TRBJ2-7; 7 bases map to TRBD1. The germline V gene encodes CDR1 SQVTM and CDR2 ANQGSEA. The trim removed 0 bases at V and 6 bases at J, leaving 5 bases unmatched. This CDR3 is 13 amino acids long. The CDR3 nucleotides are TGCAGCGTTGAAGAAGTGGCAGGGGGCGAGCAGTACTTC. It yields the protein CSVEEVAGGEQYF.

CDR3 region: CSVGTSAYTDTQYF. DNA for the CDR3: TGCAGCGTTGGGACTAGCGCCTACACAGATACGCAGTATTTT. The rearrangement joins TRBV29-1 to TRBJ2-3; 9 bases fit TRBD2. Germline trimming cut 4 bases from V and 2 bases from J; bases unmatched to any gene: 4. The CDR3 consists of 14 residues. Germline CDR1 is SQVTM and CDR2 is ANQGSEA.

This clone was seen a few times. The genes are TRBV6-5 and TRBJ1-4, with D maybe TRBD1 (5 bases). The germline V and J ends were trimmed by 0 bases and 6 bases, with 14 bases remaining between them. Per germline, CDR1 MNHEY and CDR2 SVGAGI. This CDR3 is built from 16 residues. The CDR3 is CASSYSSLRGYEKLFF. The CDR3 region has the DNA TGTGCCAGCAGTTACTCGAGTTTGAGGGGTTATGAAAAACTGTTTTTT.

This chain connects TRBV6-2 or TRBV6-3 to TRBJ2-1, with 11 bases aligning to TRBD2. CDR3 length: 16 residues. The ends lost 2 bases at V and 4 bases at J; junction bases unmatched: 4. The germline V gene encodes CDR1 MNHEY and CDR2 SVGEGT. CDR3 nucleotide sequence: TGTGCCAGCAGTTACCCCGGGACTAGCGGTTACAATGAGCAGTTCTTC. This gives the protein CASSYPGTSGYNEQFF.

This chain links TRBV24-1 with TRBJ2-2; D gene uncertain. CDR1 and CDR2 from the germline V gene are KGHDR and SFDVKD. V lost 3 bases to trimming and J lost 4 bases, with 11 bases between them. CDR3 length: 15 residues. In DNA form, the CDR3 reads TGTGCCACCAGTGATCCGGGCCGCTTCACCGGGGAGCTGTTTTTT. Protein: CATSDPGRFTGELFF.

V usage is TRBV5-1 and J usage is TRBJ2-3; the D is unclear. This CDR3 contains 15 residues. V was clipped by 0 bases and J by 5 bases, with 13 bases between them. Germline CDR1 is SGHRS and CDR2 is YFSETQ. CDR3 region: CASSLGRSMVDTQYF. The CDR3 DNA sequence: TGCGCCAGCAGCTTGGGGCGGTCGATGGTAGATACGCAGTATTTT.

The J gene is TRBJ2-2, the V gene TRBV7-2; 12 nucleotides agree with TRBD2. Trimming took 7 bases from V and 4 from J; bases not matched to a gene: 4. The length of the CDR3 is 15 residues. Germline V CDR1 and CDR2: SGHTA, FQGNSA. In DNA, the CDR3 is TGTGCCAGCACCCTAGCGGGGGGGCGCACCGGGGAGCTGTTTTTT. Translated, it gives CASTLAGGRTGELFF. The full variable domain, completed using reference TRBV7-2 and TRBJ2-2, is GAGVSQSPSNKVTEKGKDVELRCDPISGHTALYWYRQSLGQGLEFLIYFQGNSAPDKSGLPSDRFSAERTGGSVSTLTIQRTQQEDSAVYLCASTLAGGRTGELFFGEGSRLTVL.

The chain uses TRBV2 and TRBJ1-1; the D is unclear. The CDR3 is made up of 13 amino acids. Per germline, CDR1 SNHLY and CDR2 FYNNEI. V dropped 1 base and J dropped 0 bases, with 3 bases sitting between them. In nucleotides, the CDR3 is TGTGCCAGCAGTGAAGACATGAACACTGAAGCTTTCTTT. Translating gives CASSEDMNTEAFF.

The rearrangement joins TRBV4-1 to TRBJ2-4, with 8 bases matching TRBD2. V lost 5 bases, J lost 3 bases, and 12 bases stayed unmatched. The germline V gene has CDR1 MGHRA and CDR2 YSYEKL. The CDR3 consists of 17 residues. The CDR3 protein is CASSKGAGGDFKNIQYF. For the CDR3, the DNA is TGCGCCAGCAGCAAAGGGGCGGGAGGTGATTTCAAAAACATTCAGTACTTC.

In regard to this clone: Its ends do not fully match the called genes, so a read error is possible. The chain carries TRBV2 and TRBJ1-6; TRBD1 aligns across 9 bases. Germline CDR1 reads SNHLY; CDR2 reads FYNNEI. CDR3 length equals 15 residues. The CDR3 protein is CASSERRGQGYPGYF. In DNA form, the CDR3 reads TGTGCCAGCAGTGAAAGGAGGGGACAGGGTTATCCTGGTTACTTT.